This T cell receptor beta chain was observed in a study of response to subunit inactivated influenza vaccine (dated by TCRdb to 2017 to 2018). Study-wide context: Deep quantitative profiling of the T cell receptor repertoire was used in the study to follow responses to a trivalent subunit inactivated influenza vaccine.

This clonotype was recorded a few times. It has no known antigen specificity. Base qualities are missing; no much larger clone stands one base away. General study outcomes and caveats: The authors suggested that each seasonal influenza vaccination may recruit only a limited number of new T cells.

Library prep was done by RT-PCR. TCRdb names Illumina HiSeq 2500 as the instrument used. TCRdb trimmed the raw reads at Q25, called clones with MiXCR and kept productive beta chains. Every CDR3 protein is listed once, alongside the most common genes and DNA of its rows. This sample gives 150,000 to 200,000 distinct CDR3 sequences in total; 9.5% to 15% of them show up just once. Together, the top ten hold 29% of the sample. The same data also went into a second study, on T cells expressing NK-cell markers. The second study's authors report: The TCR beta cDNA libraries were made using 5'RACE template switching, a step that added both a universal primer site and unique molecular identifiers. Fewer than ten donors provided sorted CD3+CD56+NKG2C+, CD3+CD56+NKG2C- and CD3+CD56-NKG2C+ T-cell subsets, whose TCR beta-chain repertoires were profiled. Among the eight sequenced donors, seven were HCMV-seropositive and one was HCMV-seronegative. To restrict sorting to alphabetaTCR-expressing T cells, an anti-gammadeltaTCR antibody was added in several experiments. In roughly 6 donors, the dominant CD3+CD56+NKG2C+ clonotypes ranked among the top 10 CD8+ clonotypes, making up about 1.0-8% of CD8+ T cells. Those dominant clonotypes were again the most abundant among CD3+CD56-NKG2C+ cells in a few donors, at about 25-65%. It remained unclear whether the expanded NKG2C-expressing T cell clones were specific for HCMV antigens. The study sequenced eight donors, all healthy volunteers chosen at random: three men and five women. To determine HCMV serostatus, a commercial ELISA kit was used to detect HCMV-specific IgG in serum. Peripheral blood mononuclear cells were isolated from blood by Ficoll density gradient centrifugation. CD4+ and CD8+ T cells were isolated from PBMC by magnetic immunoseparation with Miltenyi isolation kits. cDNA synthesis was primed from the TCR beta constant segment and was followed by two successive PCR amplification steps. Libraries were sequenced as 2 x 150 bp reads on Illumina HiSeq 2000/2500, MiSeq or NextSeq. Reads were demultiplexed and grouped by UMI with MIGEC, and clonotypes were assembled and quantified with MiTCR. To remove erroneous sequences, TCR cDNA sequences were retained only when supported by two or more reads. The tcR package was used for downstream repertoire analysis, and clonotypes were matched across fractions by CDR3 nucleotide sequence plus V segment. Antigen specificity was annotated against VDJdb with VDJmatch, allowing one amino acid substitution in CDR3.

Sequencing was performed on CD8+ T cells sorted from PBMCs, taken 11 to 12 days after vaccination. This receptor was identified in a man aged 45-65 years who received an inactivated influenza vaccine. Donor details come from another sample of the same person, matched by shared clones.

At the DNA level, the sequence is TGTGCCAGCAGCTACAAGGACAGATACGAGCAGTACTTC. The resulting protein is CASSYKDRYEQYF. The sequence links TRBV14 to TRBJ2-7; TRBD1 could be the D gene, as 6 bases match. Deletion took 5 bases off V and 4 bases off J, with a span of 12 bases between the germline ends. CDR1 SGHDN and CDR2 FVKESK were looked up in the germline V gene. The CDR3 spans 13 residues, from the cysteine through the phenylalanine. Solely the CDR3 DNA is kept, with 39 bases framed from the first base.